The present T cell receptor (beta chain) was sequenced within a study of molecular identifiers for immune sequencing clone quantification. Across the whole study: Across replicate runs, RNA obtained from around 20,000 or 100,000 naive CD8 cells was divided into five, with four undergoing sequencing.

Regarding this clonotype: As yet, its antigen is unknown.

Looked up from germline, CDR1 is DFQATT and CDR2 is SNEGSKA (reference sequence). The CDR3 covers 14 residues. Trimming cost V 5 bases and J 4 bases; bases outside gene matches: 8. General study points: Sharing of a barcode by identical TCR molecules could cause highly expanded clone sizes to be underestimated.

MiXCR was run by TCRdb on the PCR reads, yielding one entry per CDR3 protein. This table holds approximately 590,000 distinct CDR3 sequences, 25% found once. Naive CD8 T cells were picked out by sorting for CD8+CD4-CCR7+CD45RA+. What was sequenced was naive CD8+ T cells from blood, with Jurkat cell RNA spiked in. Subset here: FACS-sorted CD8+CD4-CCR7+CD45RA+ naive T cells. The rearrangement uses TRBV20-1 and TRBJ2-7, with 10 bases fitting TRBD2. The source is a human donor in good health. Some libraries in this study had Jurkat cell RNA spiked in. The CDR3 DNA reads as TGCAGTGCTCCCCCAGCGGGAGGGTGGTACGAGCAGTACTTC. This encodes CSAPPAGGWYEQYF.